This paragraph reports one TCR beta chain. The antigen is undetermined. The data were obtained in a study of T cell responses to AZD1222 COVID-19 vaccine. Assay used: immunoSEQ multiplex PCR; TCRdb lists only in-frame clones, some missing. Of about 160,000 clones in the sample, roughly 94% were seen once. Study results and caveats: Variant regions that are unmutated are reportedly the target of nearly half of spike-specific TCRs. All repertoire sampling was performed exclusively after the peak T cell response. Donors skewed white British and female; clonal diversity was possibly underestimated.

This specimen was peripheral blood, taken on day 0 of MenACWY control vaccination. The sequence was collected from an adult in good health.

The CDR3 DNA reads as TGTGCCAGCTCCTATGGGGGGCCGGCTAACTATGGCTACACCTTC. This sequence encodes CASSYGGPANYGYTF. This rearrangement joins TRBV7-3 to TRBJ1-2; a possible D gene is TRBD1 (6 bases). The V and J ends lost 8 bases and 0 bases respectively, with 16 bases between them. The CDR3 totals 15 residues. Germline assignment: CDR1 SGHTA and CDR2 FQGTGA. The whole variable domain, remainder taken from reference TRBV7-3 and TRBJ1-2, is GAGVSQTPSNKVTEKGKYVELRCDPISGHTALYWYRQSLGQGPEFLIYFQGTGAADDSGLPNDRFFAVRPEGSVSTLKIQRTERGDSAVYLCASSYGGPANYGYTFGSGTRLTVV.